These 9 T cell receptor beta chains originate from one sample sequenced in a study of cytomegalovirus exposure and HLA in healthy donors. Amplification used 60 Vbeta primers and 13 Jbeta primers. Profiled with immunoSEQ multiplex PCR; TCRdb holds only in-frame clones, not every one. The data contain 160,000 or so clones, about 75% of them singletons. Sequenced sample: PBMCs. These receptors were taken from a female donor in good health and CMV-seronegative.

The CDR3 spells CASSLEWGGETQYF. DNA of the CDR3: TGTGCCAGCAGCTTGGAATGGGGGGGAGAGACCCAGTACTTC. J is TRBJ2-5 and V is TRBV11-1, with 7 bases aligning to TRBD2. V trimming: 3 bases; J trimming: 4 bases; junction bases outside the gene matches: 5. Germline assignment: CDR1 SGHAT and CDR2 FQDESV (reference sequence). The CDR3 extends over 14 amino acids.

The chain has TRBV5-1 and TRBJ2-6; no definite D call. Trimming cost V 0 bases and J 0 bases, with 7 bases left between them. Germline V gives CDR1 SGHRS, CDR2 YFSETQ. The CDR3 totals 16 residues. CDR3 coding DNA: TGCGCCAGCAGCTTGGGGAGTGGCTCTGGGGCCAACGTCCTGACTTTC. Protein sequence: CASSLGSGSGANVLTF.

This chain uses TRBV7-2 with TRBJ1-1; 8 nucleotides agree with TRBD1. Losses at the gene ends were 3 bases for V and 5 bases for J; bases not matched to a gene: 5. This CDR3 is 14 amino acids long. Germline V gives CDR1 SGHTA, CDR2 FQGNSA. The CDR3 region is CASSLQGAPTEAFF. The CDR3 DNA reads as TGTGCCAGCAGCTTGCAGGGGGCGCCAACTGAAGCTTTCTTT. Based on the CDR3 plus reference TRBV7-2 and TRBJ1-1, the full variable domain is GAGVSQSPSNKVTEKGKDVELRCDPISGHTALYWYRQSLGQGLEFLIYFQGNSAPDKSGLPSDRFSAERTGGSVSTLTIQRTQQEDSAVYLCASSLQGAPTEAFFGQGTRLTVV.

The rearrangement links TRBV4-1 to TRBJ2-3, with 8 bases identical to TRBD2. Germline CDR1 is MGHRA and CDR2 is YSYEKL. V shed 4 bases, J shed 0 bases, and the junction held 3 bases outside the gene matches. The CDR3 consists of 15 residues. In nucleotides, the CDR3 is TGCGCCAGCAGCCCAGCGGGGGACAGCACAGATACGCAGTATTTT. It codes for CASSPAGDSTDTQYF.

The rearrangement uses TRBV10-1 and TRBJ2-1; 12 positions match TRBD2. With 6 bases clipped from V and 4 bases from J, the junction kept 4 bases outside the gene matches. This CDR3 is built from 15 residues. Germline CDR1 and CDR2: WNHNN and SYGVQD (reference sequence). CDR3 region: CASSETSGGYNEQFF. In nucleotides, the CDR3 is TGCGCCAGCAGCGAGACTAGCGGGGGTTACAATGAGCAGTTCTTC.

The CDR3 loop is CAWSVGRVETSGRVTYEQYF. CDR3 in DNA: TGTGCCTGGAGTGTAGGGAGAGTGGAGACTAGCGGGAGGGTTACCTACGAGCAGTACTTC. This chain links TRBV30 with TRBJ2-7, with 14 bases aligning to TRBD2. The CDR3 loop spans 20 amino acids. The ends lost 0 bases at V and 2 bases at J; junction bases unmatched: 15. CDR1 is GTSNPN, CDR2 SVGIG, per germline (reference sequence).

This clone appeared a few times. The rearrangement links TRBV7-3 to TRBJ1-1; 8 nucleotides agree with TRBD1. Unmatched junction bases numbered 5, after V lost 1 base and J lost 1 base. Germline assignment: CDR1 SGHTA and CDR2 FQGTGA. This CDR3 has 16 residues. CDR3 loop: CASSLKATGENTEAFF. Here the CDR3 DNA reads TGTGCCAGCAGCTTAAAGGCGACAGGGGAGAACACTGAAGCTTTCTTT.

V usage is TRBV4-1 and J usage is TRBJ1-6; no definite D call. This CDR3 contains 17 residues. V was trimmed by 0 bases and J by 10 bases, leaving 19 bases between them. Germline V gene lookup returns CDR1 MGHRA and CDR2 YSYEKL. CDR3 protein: CASSQDSGPRGVSPLHF. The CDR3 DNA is TGCGCCAGCAGCCAAGATTCCGGCCCGCGCGGAGTGTCACCCCTCCACTTT.

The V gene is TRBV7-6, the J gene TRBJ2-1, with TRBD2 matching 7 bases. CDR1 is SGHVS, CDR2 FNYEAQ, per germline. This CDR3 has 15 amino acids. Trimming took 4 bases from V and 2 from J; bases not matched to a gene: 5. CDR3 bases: TGTGCCAGCAGCTGGGGGGGTGGGGCCTACAATGAGCAGTTCTTC. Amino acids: CASSWGGGAYNEQFF.